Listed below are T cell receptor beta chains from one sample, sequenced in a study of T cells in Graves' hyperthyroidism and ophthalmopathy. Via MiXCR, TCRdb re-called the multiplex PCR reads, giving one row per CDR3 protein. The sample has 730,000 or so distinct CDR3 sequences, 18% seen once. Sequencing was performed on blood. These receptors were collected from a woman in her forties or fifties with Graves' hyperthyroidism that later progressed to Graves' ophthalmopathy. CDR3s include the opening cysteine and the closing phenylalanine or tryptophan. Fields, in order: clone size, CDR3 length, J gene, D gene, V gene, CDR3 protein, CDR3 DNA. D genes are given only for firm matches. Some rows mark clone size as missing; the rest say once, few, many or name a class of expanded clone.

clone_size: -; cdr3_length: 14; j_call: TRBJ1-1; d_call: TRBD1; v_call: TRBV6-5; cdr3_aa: CASSYSSGGTEAFF; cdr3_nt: TGTGCCAGCAGTTACTCGTCAGGGGGGACTGAAGCTTTCTTT
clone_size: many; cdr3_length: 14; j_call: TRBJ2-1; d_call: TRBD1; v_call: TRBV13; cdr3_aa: CATLRGSTRDEQFF; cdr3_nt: TGTGCCACGCTCAGGGGGTCGACTCGGGATGAGCAGTTCTTC
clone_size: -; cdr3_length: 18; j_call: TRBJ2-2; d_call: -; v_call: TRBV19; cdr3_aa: CASSIDQVQGPNTGELFF; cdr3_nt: TGTGCCAGTAGTATAGATCAGGTGCAGGGGCCCAACACCGGGGAGCTGTTTTTT
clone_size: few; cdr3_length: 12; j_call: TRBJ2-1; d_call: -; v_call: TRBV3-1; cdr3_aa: CASSHLHNEQFF; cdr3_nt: TGTGCCAGCAGCCACCTACACAATGAGCAGTTCTTC
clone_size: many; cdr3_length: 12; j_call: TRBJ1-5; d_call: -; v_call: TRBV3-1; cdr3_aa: CASSHLNQPQHF; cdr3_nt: TGTGCCAGCAGCCACTTAAATCAGCCCCAGCATTTT
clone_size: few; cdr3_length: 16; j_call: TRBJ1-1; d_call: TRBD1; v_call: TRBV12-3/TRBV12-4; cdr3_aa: CASSRTGTGMNTEAFF; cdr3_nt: TGTGCCAGCAGCCGAACCGGGACAGGGATGAACACTGAAGCTTTCTTT
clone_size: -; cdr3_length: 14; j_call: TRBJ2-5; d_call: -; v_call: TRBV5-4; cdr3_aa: CASSRSSSRETQYF; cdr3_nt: TGTGCCAGCAGCCGTTCCTCGAGCCGAGAGACCCAGTACTTC
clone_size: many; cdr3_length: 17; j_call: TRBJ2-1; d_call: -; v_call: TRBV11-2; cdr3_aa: CASSLDYQGPTDNEQFF; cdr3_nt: TGTGCCAGCAGCTTAGATTACCAGGGTCCGACCGACAATGAGCAGTTCTTC
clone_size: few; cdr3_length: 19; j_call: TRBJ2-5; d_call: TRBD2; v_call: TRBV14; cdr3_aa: CASSQDWSTSGGGRETQYF; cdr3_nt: TGTGCCAGCAGCCAAGATTGGTCGACTAGCGGGGGTGGACGAGAGACCCAGTACTTC
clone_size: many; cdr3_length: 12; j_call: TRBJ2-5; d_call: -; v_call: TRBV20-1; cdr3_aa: CSASGGGETQYF; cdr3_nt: TGCAGTGCTAGCGGGGGTGGAGAGACCCAGTACTTC
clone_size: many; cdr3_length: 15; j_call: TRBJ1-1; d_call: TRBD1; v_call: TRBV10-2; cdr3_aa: CASSPPGTAATEAFF; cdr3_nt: TGCGCCAGCAGTCCACCAGGGACAGCGGCCACTGAAGCTTTCTTT
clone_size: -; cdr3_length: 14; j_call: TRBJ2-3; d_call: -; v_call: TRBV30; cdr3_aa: CAWSVGTSTDTQYF; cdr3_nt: TGTGCCTGGAGTGTAGGGACGAGCACAGATACGCAGTATTTT
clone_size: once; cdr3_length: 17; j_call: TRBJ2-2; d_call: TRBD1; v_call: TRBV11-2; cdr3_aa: CAVPFPDRAQNTGELFF; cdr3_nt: TGTGCCGTACCATTTCCGGACAGGGCACAGAACACCGGGGAGCTGTTTTTT
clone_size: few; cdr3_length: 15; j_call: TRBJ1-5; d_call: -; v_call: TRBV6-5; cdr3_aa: CASSSFWGTNQPQHF; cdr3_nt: TGTGCCAGCAGTTCTTTCTGGGGAACCAATCAGCCCCAGCATTTT
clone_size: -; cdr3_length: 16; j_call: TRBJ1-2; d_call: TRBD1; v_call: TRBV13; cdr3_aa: CASKEEGASGHYGYTF; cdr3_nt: TGTGCCAGCAAGGAAGAGGGGGCCTCCGGGCACTATGGCTACACCTTC
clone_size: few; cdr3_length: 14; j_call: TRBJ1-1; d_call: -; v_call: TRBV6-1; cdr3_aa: CASSHLRGGTEAFF; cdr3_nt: TGTGCCAGCAGCCATCTGAGGGGCGGTACTGAAGCTTTCTTT
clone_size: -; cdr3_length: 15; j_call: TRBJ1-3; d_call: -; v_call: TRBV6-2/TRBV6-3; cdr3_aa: CASTDRGRSGNTIYF; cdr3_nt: TGTGCCAGCACCGACCGAGGCCGCTCTGGAAACACCATATATTTT
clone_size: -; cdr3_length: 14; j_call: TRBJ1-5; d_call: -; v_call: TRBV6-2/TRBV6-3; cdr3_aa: CASSHGTMNQPQHF; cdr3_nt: TGTGCCAGCAGCCACGGGACCATGAATCAGCCCCAGCATTTT
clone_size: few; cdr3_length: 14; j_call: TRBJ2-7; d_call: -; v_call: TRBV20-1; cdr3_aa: CSARDGGGSYEQYF; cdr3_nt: TGCAGTGCTAGAGATGGGGGCGGGTCCTACGAGCAGTACTTC
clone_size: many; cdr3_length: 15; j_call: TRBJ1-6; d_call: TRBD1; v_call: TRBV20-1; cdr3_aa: CSARGQGAHNSPLHF; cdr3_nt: TGCAGTGCTAGAGGACAGGGGGCGCATAATTCACCCCTCCACTTT
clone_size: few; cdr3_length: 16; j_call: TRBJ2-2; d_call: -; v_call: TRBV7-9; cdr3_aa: CASSRGEAGVAGELFF; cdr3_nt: TGTGCCAGCAGCCGCGGGGAGGCTGGGGTCGCCGGGGAGCTGTTTTTT
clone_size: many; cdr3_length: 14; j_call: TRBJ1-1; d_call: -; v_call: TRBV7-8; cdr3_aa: CASSLIRVNTEAFF; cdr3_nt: TGTGCCAGCAGCTTAATCAGGGTGAACACTGAAGCTTTCTTT
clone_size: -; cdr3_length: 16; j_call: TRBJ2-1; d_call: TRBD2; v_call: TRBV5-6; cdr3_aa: CASSKTSGGVNNEQFF; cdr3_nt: TGTGCCAGCAGCAAAACTAGCGGGGGGGTAAACAATGAGCAGTTCTTC
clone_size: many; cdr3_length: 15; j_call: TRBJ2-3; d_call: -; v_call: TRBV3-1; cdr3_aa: CASSHLTSSTDTQYF; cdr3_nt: TGTGCCAGCAGCCATCTCACTAGCAGCACAGATACGCAGTATTTT
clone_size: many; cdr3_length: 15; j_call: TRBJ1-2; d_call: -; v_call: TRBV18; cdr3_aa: CASSPPAQGYYGYTF; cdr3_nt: TGTGCCAGCTCACCACCGGCCCAGGGTTACTATGGCTACACCTTC
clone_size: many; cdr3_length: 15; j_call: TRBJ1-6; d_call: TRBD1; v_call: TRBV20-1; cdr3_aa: CSASREGQGSSPLHF; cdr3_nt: TGCAGTGCTAGCCGCGAGGGACAGGGGAGCTCACCCCTCCACTTT
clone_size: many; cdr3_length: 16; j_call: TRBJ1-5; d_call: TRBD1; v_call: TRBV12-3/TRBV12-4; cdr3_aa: CASSPTGQGAGQPQHF; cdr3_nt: TGTGCCAGCAGTCCCACTGGACAGGGGGCTGGTCAGCCCCAGCATTTT
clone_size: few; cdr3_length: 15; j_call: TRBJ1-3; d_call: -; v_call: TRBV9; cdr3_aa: CASSRDAFSGNTIYF; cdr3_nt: TGTGCCAGCAGCCGGGACGCTTTCTCTGGAAACACCATATATTTT
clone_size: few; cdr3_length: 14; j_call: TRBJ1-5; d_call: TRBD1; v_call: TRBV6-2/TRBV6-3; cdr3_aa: CASRTGASNQPQHF; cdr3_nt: TGTGCCAGCAGGACAGGGGCCAGCAATCAGCCCCAGCATTTT
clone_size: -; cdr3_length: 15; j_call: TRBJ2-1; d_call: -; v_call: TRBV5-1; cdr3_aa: CASSLDVPTPDEQFF; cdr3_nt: TGCGCCAGCAGCTTGGATGTTCCGACCCCCGATGAGCAGTTCTTC
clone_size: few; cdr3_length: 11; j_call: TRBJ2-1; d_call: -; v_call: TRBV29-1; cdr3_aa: CSVVTTAEQFF; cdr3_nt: TGCAGCGTCGTTACTACCGCTGAGCAGTTCTTC
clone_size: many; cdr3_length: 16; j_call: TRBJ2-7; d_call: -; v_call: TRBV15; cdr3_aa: CATSRDRAASSYEQYF; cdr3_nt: TGTGCCACCAGCAGAGATCGTGCAGCAAGCTCCTACGAGCAGTACTTC
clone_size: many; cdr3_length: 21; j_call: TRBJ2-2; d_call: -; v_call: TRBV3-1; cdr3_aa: CASSQTSFQRTDYANTGELFF; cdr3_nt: TGTGCCAGCAGCCAAACCTCTTTCCAGCGGACAGATTACGCGAACACCGGGGAGCTGTTTTTT
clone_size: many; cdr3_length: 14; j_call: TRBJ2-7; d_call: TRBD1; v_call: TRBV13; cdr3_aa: CASSRTGISYEQYF; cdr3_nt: TGTGCCAGCTCTAGGACAGGCATCTCCTACGAGCAGTACTTC
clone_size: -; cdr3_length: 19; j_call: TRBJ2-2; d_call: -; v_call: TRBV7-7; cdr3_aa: CASSAVVLGQQTATGELFF; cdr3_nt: TGTGCTAGCAGCGCGGTCGTATTGGGGCAACAGACCGCCACCGGGGAGCTGTTTTTT
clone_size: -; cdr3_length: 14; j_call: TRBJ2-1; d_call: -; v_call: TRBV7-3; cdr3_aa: CASRPDRSYNEQLF; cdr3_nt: TGTGCCAGCAGACCCGACAGGTCCTACAATGAGCAGCTCTTC
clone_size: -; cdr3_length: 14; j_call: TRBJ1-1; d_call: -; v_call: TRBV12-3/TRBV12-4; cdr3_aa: CASRDLDLNTEAFF; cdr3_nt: TGTGCCAGCAGGGACTTAGACCTGAACACTGAAGCTTTCTTT
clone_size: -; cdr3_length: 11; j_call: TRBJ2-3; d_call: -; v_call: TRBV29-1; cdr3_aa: CSVQRTDTQYF; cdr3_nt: TGCAGCGTTCAGCGCACAGATACGCAGTATTTT
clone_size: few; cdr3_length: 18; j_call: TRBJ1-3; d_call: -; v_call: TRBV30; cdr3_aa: CAWSEGILYSNSGNTIYF; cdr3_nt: TGTGCCTGGAGTGAAGGGATTCTATACTCTAACTCTGGAAACACCATATATTTT
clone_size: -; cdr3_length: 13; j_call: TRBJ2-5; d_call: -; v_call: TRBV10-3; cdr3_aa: CAIRESTEETQYF; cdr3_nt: TGTGCCATCAGAGAATCGACAGAAGAGACCCAGTACTTC
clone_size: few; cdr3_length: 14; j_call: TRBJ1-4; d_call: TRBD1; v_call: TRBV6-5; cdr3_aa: CASSNRGPNEKLFF; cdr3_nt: TGTGCCAGCAGTAACAGGGGGCCTAATGAAAAACTGTTTTTT
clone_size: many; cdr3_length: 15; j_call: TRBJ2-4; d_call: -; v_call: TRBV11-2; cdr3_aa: CASSLVANPRDIQYF; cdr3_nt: TGTGCCAGCAGCTTAGTAGCAAATCCCAGGGACATTCAGTACTTC
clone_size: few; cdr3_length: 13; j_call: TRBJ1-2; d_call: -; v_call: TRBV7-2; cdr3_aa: CASSPDKNYGYTF; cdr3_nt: TGTGCCAGCAGCCCAGACAAGAACTATGGCTACACCTTC
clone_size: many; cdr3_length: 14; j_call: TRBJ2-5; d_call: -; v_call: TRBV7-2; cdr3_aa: CASSLGGLQETQYF; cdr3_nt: TGTGCCAGCAGTTTAGGGGGGCTCCAAGAGACCCAGTACTTC
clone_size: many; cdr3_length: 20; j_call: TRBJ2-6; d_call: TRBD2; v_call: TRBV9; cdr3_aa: CASSDRLAGGPRSGANVLTF; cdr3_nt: TGTGCCAGCAGCGACAGACTAGCGGGGGGACCGAGATCTGGGGCCAACGTCCTGACTTTC
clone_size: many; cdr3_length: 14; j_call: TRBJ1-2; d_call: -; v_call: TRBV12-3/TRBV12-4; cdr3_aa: CASSPGRVYNGYTF; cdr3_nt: TGTGCCAGCAGCCCAGGCCGCGTTTATAATGGCTACACCTTC
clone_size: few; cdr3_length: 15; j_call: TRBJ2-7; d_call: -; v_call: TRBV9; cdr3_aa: CASSVDGQGNHEQYF; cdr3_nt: TGTGCCAGCAGCGTCGATGGCCAGGGAAACCACGAGCAGTACTTC
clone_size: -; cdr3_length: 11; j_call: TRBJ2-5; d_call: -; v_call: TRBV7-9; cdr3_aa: CASSGRGTQYF; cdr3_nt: TGTGCCAGCAGCGGGCGGGGGACCCAGTACTTC
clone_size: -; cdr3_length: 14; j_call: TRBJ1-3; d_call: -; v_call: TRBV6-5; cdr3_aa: CASSYSQQVITIYF; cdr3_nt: TGTGCCAGCAGTTACTCACAACAGGTTATCACCATATATTTT
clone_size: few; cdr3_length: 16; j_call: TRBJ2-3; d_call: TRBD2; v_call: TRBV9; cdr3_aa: CASSERDRHGTDTQYF; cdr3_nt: TGTGCCAGCAGCGAGCGGGACCGTCACGGCACAGATACGCAGTATTTT
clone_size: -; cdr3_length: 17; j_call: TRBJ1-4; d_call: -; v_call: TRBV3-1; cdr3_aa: CASSQDRWTGSNEKLFF; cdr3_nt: TGTGCCAGCAGCCAAGATAGGTGGACGGGGTCTAATGAAAAACTGTTTTTT
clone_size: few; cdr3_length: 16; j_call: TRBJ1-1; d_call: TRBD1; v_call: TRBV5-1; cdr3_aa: CASSVRQGAQNTEAFF; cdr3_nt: TGCGCCAGCAGCGTACGACAGGGGGCCCAGAACACTGAAGCTTTCTTT
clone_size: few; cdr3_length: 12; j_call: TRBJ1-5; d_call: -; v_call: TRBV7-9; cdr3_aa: CASTEGGQPQHF; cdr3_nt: TGTGCCAGCACCGAGGGAGGCCAGCCCCAGCATTTT
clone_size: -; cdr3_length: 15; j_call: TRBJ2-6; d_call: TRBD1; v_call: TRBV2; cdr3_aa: CATGTANSGANVLTF; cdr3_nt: TGTGCCACCGGGACAGCTAACTCTGGGGCCAACGTCCTGACTTTC
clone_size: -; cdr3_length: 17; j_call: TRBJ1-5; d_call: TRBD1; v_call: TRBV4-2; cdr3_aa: CASSQEADRVINQPQHF; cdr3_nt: TGTGCCAGCAGCCAAGAAGCAGACAGGGTGATTAATCAGCCCCAGCATTTT
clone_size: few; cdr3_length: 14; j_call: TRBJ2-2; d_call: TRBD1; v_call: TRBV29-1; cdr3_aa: CSVERTGRTGELFF; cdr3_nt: TGCAGCGTTGAAAGGACAGGGCGAACCGGGGAGCTGTTTTTT
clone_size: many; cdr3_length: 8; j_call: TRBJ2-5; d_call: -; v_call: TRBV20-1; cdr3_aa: CSKETQYF; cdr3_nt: TGCAGCAAAGAGACCCAGTACTTC
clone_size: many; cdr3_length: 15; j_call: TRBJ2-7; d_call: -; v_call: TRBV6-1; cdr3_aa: CASSYPQGVGDEQYF; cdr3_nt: TGTGCCAGCAGTTACCCCCAGGGTGTGGGCGACGAGCAGTACTTC
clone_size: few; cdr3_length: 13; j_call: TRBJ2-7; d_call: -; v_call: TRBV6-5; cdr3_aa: CASSSRAAGEQYF; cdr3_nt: TGTGCCAGCAGTTCTCGGGCCGCGGGCGAGCAGTACTTC
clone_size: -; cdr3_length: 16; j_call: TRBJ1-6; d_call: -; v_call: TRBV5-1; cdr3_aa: CASSLAGARYNSPLHF; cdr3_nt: TGCGCCAGCAGCTTGGCTGGGGCGCGTTATAATTCACCCCTCCACTTT